This TCR beta chain is from a study of OX40 agonist ivuxolimab in advanced cancers. A note on the overall study: Ivuxolimab, which targeted the costimulatory receptor OX40 (CD134), was an agonistic, fully human IgG2 monoclonal antibody. Intravenous ivuxolimab was administered to patients every 2 weeks at six dose levels: 0.01, 0.1, 0.3, 1.5, 3 and 10 mg/kg. Of the approximately 53 patients in dose escalation, some 20 had hepatocellular carcinoma, approximately 15 had melanoma, 9 had renal cell carcinoma and 9 had head and neck cancer. In the dose-escalation cohort, 65% to 90% of patients were male, and the mean age was roughly 60 years, with a range of about 23 to 90. Prior anti-PD-1, anti-PD-L1 or anti-CTLA-4 therapy was permitted, and checkpoint inhibitors had been received by more than 35% of dose-escalation patients. Partial responses occurred in three dose-escalation patients: two with cutaneous melanoma and one with hepatocellular carcinoma. The point of sequencing TCRbeta in the periphery was to test whether ivuxolimab changed TCR sequence diversity and drove clonal T-cell expansion. The paper covers the monotherapy dose-escalation part of the phase I ivuxolimab trial, which included N ≈ 50 patients.

The trial excluded patients who had a history of autoimmune disease or who were on systemic immunosuppression. Peripheral blood for TCR sequencing was drawn from every dose cohort at baseline, at cycle 4 day 1 and at cycle 7 day 1. Samples were obtained from an open-label, multicenter, first-in-human phase I dose-escalation trial of ivuxolimab. Adults with locally advanced or metastatic melanoma, renal cell, hepatocellular, or head and neck squamous cell carcinoma were enrolled in the trial. CD4+ and CD8+ T cells were sorted separately from peripheral blood before TCR sequencing. Genomic DNA was extracted from sorted cells for sequencing of the TCRbeta CDR3 region. The immunoSEQ Assay was used for sequencing of TCRbeta CDR3 regions. TCRdb obtained this table from immuneACCESS and retained in-frame rearrangements with V and J assigned. These tables miss some clones; where compared with another copy, unresolved V genes account for less than half of the shortfall, and the remainder is unexplained. The sample includes under 80,000 clones, with about nine tenths observed a single time. More than 3.5% of the sample rests with the top ten.

This clone was picked up a small number of times. It has no known antigen specificity. Base qualities were left out, and no much larger clone turns up one base away. At the junction V is shortened by 4 bases and J by 6 bases; bases outside the gene matches: 10. The CDR1 and CDR2 encoded by the germline V gene (reference sequence) are LNHDA and SQIVND. CDR3 length: 16 amino acids, cysteine to phenylalanine. Of the read, only the CDR3 DNA is kept; its 48 bases are in frame from base 1. General conclusions and limits of the study: In the 0.1-3.0 mg/kg groups, partial responders were among the patients with the lowest normalized peripheral clonal expansion, particularly in CD8+ T cells. Low levels of normalized T-cell clonal expansion were also seen in some patients who did not respond. The antigen specificity of the peripheral T cells that underwent clonal expansion was not determined. At doses of 0.1 to 3.0 mg/kg, clonal expansion of both CD4+ and CD8+ blood T cells was observed from baseline to week 6. After ivuxolimab, expanded clones were on average more numerous among CD8+ T cells than among CD4+ T cells.

The source was CD4+ or CD8+ T cells sorted from blood, collected in a trial of the OX40 agonist ivuxolimab. The sequence is built from TRBV19 and TRBJ1-5, with 9 bases matching TRBD1. This receptor was obtained from an adult with an advanced solid tumor such as melanoma, head and neck, liver or kidney cancer. CDR3 loop: CASSSIGTGLGQPQHF. At the DNA level, the sequence is TGTGCCAGTAGTAGCATCGGGACAGGGCTGGGTCAGCCCCAGCATTTT.